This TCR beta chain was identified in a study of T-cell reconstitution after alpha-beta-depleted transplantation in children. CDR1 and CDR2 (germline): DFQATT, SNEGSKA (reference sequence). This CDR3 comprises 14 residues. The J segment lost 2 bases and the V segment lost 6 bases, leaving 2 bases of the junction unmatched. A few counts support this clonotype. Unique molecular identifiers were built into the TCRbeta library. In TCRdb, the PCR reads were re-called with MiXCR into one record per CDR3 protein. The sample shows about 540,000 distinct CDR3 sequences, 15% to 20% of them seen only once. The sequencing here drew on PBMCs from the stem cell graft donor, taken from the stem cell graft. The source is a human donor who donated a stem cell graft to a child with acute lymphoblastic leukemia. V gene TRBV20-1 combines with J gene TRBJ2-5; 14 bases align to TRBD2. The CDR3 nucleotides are TGCAGTGCCCGGACTAGCGGGAGGCAAGAGACCCAGTACTTC. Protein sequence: CSARTSGRQETQYF.